This section outlines one T cell receptor beta chain sequence together with its context. Its antigen is still unknown. These data belong to a study of shared clonotypes between healthy human individuals. Study results and limitations: Relative to their counterparts shared across all four donors, non-shared clonotypes exhibited diminished generation probabilities.

The protocol was immunoSEQ multiplex PCR, while the TCRdb copy is restricted to in-frame clones and leaves out a portion. Of around 1.4 million clones in the sample, just under 99% were seen once. Germline CDR1 SNHLY, CDR2 FYNNEI. Trimming took off 8 bases at V and 0 bases at J, with 14 bases between the two ends. The CDR3 contains 15 residues. The origin of this receptor is a man aged 30 to 39 in good health. The sequenced sample consisted of naive CD4+ T cells sorted from blood. Subset described: CD45RA+ positively selected. This chain uses TRBV2 with TRBJ2-1; D is perhaps TRBD1 (6 bases). DNA for the CDR3: TGTGCCAGCGGAGAGGACAGAAGCTCCTACAATGAGCAGTTCTTC. Protein: CASGEDRSSYNEQFF.